This T cell receptor beta chain was recovered during a study of CD8+ T cells in alopecia areata (dated 2018 in TCRdb). With respect to the entire study: The treated patients, all with moderate-to-severe alopecia areata, were enrolled in an open-label pilot trial of oral tofacitinib given at 5 to 10 mg twice daily. TCRbeta CDR3 regions were amplified by immunoSEQ multiplex PCR with 35 Vbeta forward and 13 Jbeta reverse primers. On the human side, TCRbeta sequencing was run on scalp tissue and on sorted CD4+ and CD8+ peripheral blood T cells from healthy controls and from alopecia areata patients with either patchy or totalis/universalis disease. Biopsies were taken from tofacitinib-treated patients at baseline and at 4 and 24 weeks of treatment, and a later scalp biopsy was taken in several of the tofacitinib-treated patients. RNA came from the PAXgene miRNA kit for fixed scalp, the miRNeasy kit for PBMCs, and the RNeasy kit for mouse skin. Scalp clonality was compared across normal scalp (n=4), patchy alopecia areata scalp (n=8), and alopecia totalis/universalis scalp (n=8). To study T cell clonal expansion in alopecia areata, the researchers applied high-throughput TCRbeta sequencing to both the C3H/HeJ mouse model and human patients. Tofacitinib was given for 6 to 18 months, followed by 6 months of follow-up off drug to assess delayed response and recurrence. Study-wide conclusions, independent of this receptor: Lesional scalp, especially in alopecia totalis/universalis, showed higher clonality and more expanded CD8+ clones than normal scalp, suggesting antigenic drive. Unlike mouse skin, where gammadelta T cells dominate, normal human skin contains resident alphabeta T cells that get sequenced too, which complicates analysis of the scalp TCR repertoire. Shared TCR sequences between patients were less evident than in mice, which may be partly attributable to HLA diversity in the patient population.

What the time point label conveys for this sample: baseline before oral tofacitinib. Peripheral blood and lesional scalp punch biopsies were obtained from patients with alopecia areata. PBMCs were isolated by density centrifugation and stained for CD3, CD4 and CD8, after which CD4+ and CD8+ T cells were sorted on a FACSAria. As to this clone: Its antigen remains undetermined. Qualities for individual bases were not recorded, and no much larger clone is one base off.

Library prep was done by the immunoSEQ multiplex PCR assay. To provide template for TCR sequencing, every sample had RNA extracted and reverse transcribed into cDNA. First-strand cDNA was synthesized with SuperScript III using a 2:1 mix of oligo-dT and random hexamers. A synthetic immune receptor repertoire was used to measure amplification bias, and any remaining bias was corrected computationally. On the authors' methods: Raw reads were preprocessed to remove errors, and CDR3 was defined by IMGT conventions from the conserved cysteine to phenylalanine. Clonality was computed by normalizing Shannon entropy by log2 of the number of productive unique TCRs and subtracting the result from 1. CD4 or CD8 identity of scalp clones was inferred by cross-referencing scalp TCRbeta sequences with sorted blood CD4 and CD8 repertoires. TCRdb obtained this table from immuneACCESS and retained in-frame rearrangements with V and J assigned. These tables miss some clones; where compared with another copy, unresolved V genes account for less than half of the shortfall, and the remainder is unexplained. From that table come the V and J calls and clone size; the DNA was used to work out D and trimming. The sample yields over 150,000 clones; around three fifths were counted once. Roughly 15% of the sample is held by the ten biggest clonotypes.

From the germline V gene, CDR1 is SQVTM and CDR2 is ANQGSEA. The CDR3 has 13 amino acids, counting the end cysteine and phenylalanine. Only CDR3 DNA remains: 39 bases, in frame from the first base. V is shortened by 0 bases, J by 10 bases, and the region joining them spans 10 bases. Sequenced material: CD4+ T cells sorted from blood, taken at week 0. Recombination linked TRBV29-1 to TRBJ1-6; the D gene is not confidently resolved. The sequence derives from a human donor with alopecia areata. The CDR3 region: CSVEESLGSPLHF. In nucleotide form, the sequence is TGCAGCGTTGAAGAAAGTCTGGGGTCACCCCTCCACTTT.